This T cell receptor (beta chain) is drawn from a study of cytomegalovirus exposure and HLA in healthy donors. The CDR3 is made up of 16 amino acids. The germline gives CDR1 MRHNA, CDR2 SNTAGT. To note about this clone: No antigen is known for it. At one end, the junction sequence differs from germline, possibly due to a read error.

Regarding the study as a whole: Researchers had no immune exposure information except CMV serostatus available. The classifier, whose performance was assessed in both the original and validation cohorts, reportedly diagnosed cytomegalovirus status with high specificity and sensitivity. Most TCR sequences showed up rarely, but some public TCRs showed up in many donors. Sequencing had likely introduced a cluster of highly shared sequence variants as an artifact.

With 60 Vbeta and 13 Jbeta primers, the PCR was carried out. Clones were read by immunoSEQ multiplex PCR, and TCRdb kept only the in-frame ones, dropping some. Of about 110,000 clones in the sample, approximately 80% were seen once. What was sequenced was PBMCs. The V and J genes are TRBV6-4 and TRBJ2-1; the match to TRBD2 covers 12 bases. The receptor's source is a human donor in good health. The CDR3 reads CASSDTGTSGYSEQFF. In DNA, the CDR3 is TGTGCCAGCAGTGATACCGGGACTAGCGGGTACAGTGAGCAGTTCTTC.